Each of the 25 T cell receptor beta chains below was sequenced from the same sample in a study of blood T cell repertoires in COVID-19. The protocol was immunoSEQ multiplex PCR, while the TCRdb copy is restricted to in-frame clones and leaves out a portion. The table records over 250,000 clones, under 90% of them present only once. Sequenced: PBMCs or T cells enriched from blood (not recorded which). The receptors shown here come from a man aged 25-45 years with acute COVID-19.

V and J are TRBV28 and TRBJ1-2, with 7 bases fitting TRBD1. CDR1 and CDR2 (germline): MDHEN, SYDVKM. V shed 4 bases, J shed 2 bases, and the junction held 13 bases outside the gene matches. The CDR3 totals 17 residues. The CDR3 sequence is CASSSTGEWGVNYGYTF. The CDR3 DNA sequence: TGTGCCAGCAGTTCTACAGGGGAGTGGGGTGTGAACTATGGCTACACCTTC.

V and J are TRBV23-1 and TRBJ1-3, with D uncertain. TRBV23-1 is an ORF; its function is uncertain. Trimming stripped 4 bases from V and 0 bases from J, with 16 bases between. The CDR3 totals 17 residues. The CDR3 loop is CASSLTIPASSGNTIYF. DNA for the CDR3: TGCGCCAGCAGTCTTACTATACCGGCGAGCTCTGGAAACACCATATATTTT.

V is TRBV5-8 and J is TRBJ2-7, with TRBD2 matching over 7 bases. Per germline, CDR1 SGHTS and CDR2 YDEGEE. Germline trimming cut 5 bases from V and 2 bases from J; bases unmatched to any gene: 10. There are 15 residues in the CDR3. The CDR3 DNA reads TGTGCCAGCAGACAGTTGGGGGGAGGGACCTACGAGCAGTACGTC. Translating gives CASRQLGGGTYEQYV.

The gene calls are TRBV7-3 and TRBJ2-1, with 8 bases identical to TRBD2. V lost 5 bases and J lost 8; bases outside the gene matches: 11. CDR1 is SGHTA, CDR2 FQGTGA, per germline. The CDR3 runs 15 residues. CDR3 region: CASSHTGGRSDEQFF. The CDR3 bases are TGTGCCAGCAGCCACACGGGAGGGAGAAGCGATGAGCAGTTCTTC.

Only a few counts were recorded for this clone. This chain connects TRBV19 to TRBJ1-1; no firm D call. Per the germline V gene, CDR1 is LNHDA and CDR2 is SQIVND (reference sequence). The CDR3 has 14 amino acids. The V end lost 7 bases, the J end lost 0 bases, and 12 bases lay between the germline ends. In DNA, the CDR3 is TGTGCCAGTACCCTAACCACAGTGAACACTGAAGCTTTCTTT. Protein: CASTLTTVNTEAFF. The full variable domain, completed using reference TRBV19 and TRBJ1-1, is DGGITQSPKYLFRKEGQNVTLSCEQNLNHDAMYWYRQDPGQGLRLIYYSQIVNDFQKGDIAEGYSVSREKKESFPLTVTSAQKNPTAFYLCASTLTTVNTEAFFGQGTRLTVV.

The rearrangement uses TRBV7-8 and TRBJ1-2, with 9 bases fitting TRBD1. From germline, CDR1 is SGHVS and CDR2 FQNEAQ. With V trimmed by 4 bases and J by 5 bases, 5 bases remained unmatched. The CDR3 is 14 residues long. In DNA, the CDR3 is TGTGCCAGCAGCTCACAGGGGGCGCGTTATGGCTACACCTTC. It yields the protein CASSSQGARYGYTF. Together with reference TRBV7-8 and TRBJ1-2, the CDR3 gives the full variable domain: GAGVSQSPRYKVAKRGQDVALRCDPISGHVSLFWYQQALGQGPEFLTYFQNEAQLDKSGLPSDRFFAERPEGSVSTLKIQRTQQEDSAVYLCASSSQGARYGYTFGSGTRLTVV.

J is TRBJ1-5 and V is TRBV19, with a weak D call TRBD1 (5 bases). The CDR3 covers 14 residues. V lost 3 bases and J 0 bases, leaving 6 bases between the germline ends. CDR1 is LNHDA and CDR2 is SQIVND in the germline V gene (reference sequence). CDR3 nucleotide sequence: TGTGCCAGTAGTATCAGGGATAGCAATCAGCCCCAGCATTTT. Encoded protein: CASSIRDSNQPQHF.

J is TRBJ2-7 and V is TRBV12-3 or TRBV12-4, with TRBD1 as a possible D gene (6 bases). The V gene lost 6 bases and the J gene lost 5 bases, with 14 bases spanning the gap. This CDR3 comprises 13 residues. The CDR3 DNA is TGTGCCAGCAGACCGACTGGGGGCCACGAGCAGTACGTC. Its protein product is CASRPTGGHEQYV.

V gene TRBV29-1 combines with J gene TRBJ1-2; a weak D match, TRBD1 (6 bases). Trimming shortened V by 4 bases and J by 4 bases, and 7 bases separated the two germline ends. Germline CDR1 and CDR2: SQVTM and ANQGSEA. The CDR3 extends over 11 amino acids. CDR3 loop: CSVGGPYGYTF. In DNA, the CDR3 is TGCAGCGTTGGGGGGCCCTATGGCTACACCTTC.

The chain couples TRBV11-2 to TRBJ2-1; perhaps TRBD1 as D (6 bases). Germline assignment: CDR1 SGHAT and CDR2 FQNNGV. This CDR3 is built from 13 residues. The V gene lost 0 bases and the J gene lost 8 bases, with 8 bases spanning the gap. CDR3 sequence (DNA): TGTGCCAGCAGCTTAGACAGGGGCTATGAGCAGTTCTTC. This sequence encodes CASSLDRGYEQFF.

The V gene is TRBV7-9, the J gene TRBJ2-2, with a possible D match to TRBD1 (6 bases). Germline V gene data show CDR1 as SEHNR and CDR2 as FQNEAQ (reference sequence). The V end was cut by 5 bases, the J end by 4 bases, with 14 bases between. The CDR3 is 15 amino acids. The DNA of the CDR3 is TGTGCCAGCAGCCCCGGACAGAGTGTCACCGGGGAGCTGTTTTTT. As protein: CASSPGQSVTGELFF.

The gene calls are TRBV2 and TRBJ2-3; D remains unclear. CDR1 SNHLY and CDR2 FYNNEI come from the germline V gene. This CDR3 contains 12 residues. The V gene lost 7 bases and the J gene lost 9 bases, with 14 bases spanning the gap. The CDR3 region is CASTPDSSTQYF. Written as DNA, the CDR3 is TGTGCCAGCACTCCAGACTCGTCGACGCAGTATTTT.

V gene TRBV7-9 combines with J gene TRBJ1-1; no definite D call. The CDR3 contains 12 residues. Germline CDR1 reads SEHNR; CDR2 reads FQNEAQ (reference sequence). Between the trimmed V and J ends, which lost 8 bases and 0 bases, there was a span of 7 bases. The CDR3 spells CASASVNTEAFF. DNA for the CDR3: TGTGCCAGCGCCAGCGTGAACACTGAAGCTTTCTTT.

This clone showed up just once. This sequence joins TRBV5-4 and TRBJ2-3; TRBD1 matches at 9 bases. Germline V gene data show CDR1 as SGHNT and CDR2 as YYREEE (reference sequence). The J segment lost 6 bases and the V segment lost 4 bases, leaving 9 bases of the junction unmatched. The CDR3 extends over 15 amino acids. CDR3 in DNA: TGTGCCAGCAGCAACCAACTACAGGGGGCGGATACGCAGTATTTT. Residues: CASSNQLQGADTQYF.

This clone was seen once. The chain combines TRBV5-4 with TRBJ1-1; D might be TRBD1 (6 bases). The CDR3 has 16 amino acids. The V and J ends lost 3 bases and 5 bases respectively, with 20 bases between them. Germline V CDR1 and CDR2: SGHNT, YYREEE (reference sequence). CDR3 sequence: CASSWRTGKVGTEAFF. The CDR3 DNA is TGTGCCAGCAGCTGGCGTACAGGGAAGGTGGGGACTGAAGCTTTCTTT.

The rearrangement links TRBV6-2 or TRBV6-3 to TRBJ2-5, with 9 bases lining up with TRBD1. The CDR3 has 17 residues. Germline-derived CDR1 and CDR2 are MNHEY and SVGEGT. Losses at the gene ends were 5 bases for V and 3 bases for J; bases not matched to a gene: 13. The CDR3 sequence: CASSPSGQGPHKETQYF. DNA of the CDR3: TGTGCCAGCAGTCCCTCCGGACAGGGGCCCCACAAAGAGACCCAGTACTTC.

The chain carries TRBV19 and TRBJ1-1; D gene uncertain. V was trimmed by 5 bases and J by 7 bases, leaving 11 bases between them. This CDR3 is 12 amino acids long. CDR1 is LNHDA, CDR2 SQIVND, per germline (reference sequence). CDR3 sequence: CASSRQAGEAFF. As DNA, the CDR3 is TGTGCCAGTAGTCGGCAGGCAGGTGAAGCTTTCTTT.

The chain couples TRBV27 to TRBJ2-3, with 11 bases matching TRBD1. CDR3 length equals 16 residues. V lost 6 bases and J lost 2; bases outside the gene matches: 7. Germline-derived CDR1 and CDR2 are MNHEY and SMNVEV (reference sequence). CDR3 loop: CASRDRDRGVTDTQYF. The CDR3 DNA follows: TGTGCCAGCAGAGACAGGGACAGGGGGGTCACAGATACGCAGTATTTT.

V is TRBV3-1 (or the pseudogene TRBV3-2) and J is TRBJ2-3; D is possibly TRBD1 (5 bases). Germline V gene lookup returns CDR1 LGHDT and CDR2 YNNKEL (reference sequence). The CDR3 covers 15 residues. V was pared by 5 bases and J by 0 bases, with 12 bases between. The CDR3 protein is CASSAWTTSTDTQYF. In nucleotides, the CDR3 is TGTGCCAGCAGCGCGTGGACAACTAGCACAGATACGCAGTATTTT.

This rearrangement joins TRBV12-3 or TRBV12-4 to TRBJ2-3; D gene uncertain. Trimming left V 3 bases short and J 6 bases short, with 10 bases between. The CDR3 consists of 13 residues. The CDR3 nucleotides are TGTGCCAGCAGTTTGCCGACTGGGGATACGCAGTATTTT. Its translation: CASSLPTGDTQYF.

The genes are TRBV24-1 and TRBJ2-5, with 8 bases matching TRBD2. The germline V gene has CDR1 KGHDR and CDR2 SFDVKD. Trimming took 3 bases from V and 4 from J; bases not matched to a gene: 3. The CDR3 is 14 amino acids. CDR3: CATSDPSGRETQYF. The CDR3 region has the DNA TGTGCCACCAGTGATCCGAGCGGGAGAGAGACCCAGTACTTC.

The chain links TRBV5-8 to TRBJ1-4; D remains ambiguous. Germline CDR1 and CDR2: SGHTS and YDEGEE. The CDR3 consists of 15 residues. V dropped 4 bases and J dropped 0 bases, with 10 bases sitting between them. The CDR3 DNA follows: TGTGCCAGCAGCGTCCGGGTATCAACTAATGAAAAACTGTTTTTT. Amino acids: CASSVRVSTNEKLFF.

The chain links TRBV18 to TRBJ2-3; D perhaps matches TRBD2 (5 bases). Germline V CDR1 and CDR2: KGHSH, LQKENI. The ends were cut back, 2 bases at V and 0 bases at J, with 15 bases in the middle. The CDR3 has 17 amino acids. In nucleotides, the CDR3 is TGTGCCAGCTCACCAATGCTAGCCGACATCAGCACAGATACGCAGTATTTT. Its translation is CASSPMLADISTDTQYF.

The V call is TRBV5-5, the J call TRBJ2-3; D unclear. V was shortened by 4 bases and J by 2 bases, with 17 bases between the two germline ends. CDR3 length: 16 amino acids. Germline values: CDR1 SGHKS, CDR2 YYEKEE (reference sequence). The CDR3 nucleotides are TGTGCCAGCAGCAACCTAATTAGCACGATCACAGATACGCAGTATTTT. Encoded protein: CASSNLISTITDTQYF.

The J gene is TRBJ2-6, the V gene TRBV5-1, with D tentatively TRBD1 (6 bases). The CDR3 runs to 18 residues. The V end was cut by 4 bases, the J end by 1 base, with 18 bases between. Germline CDR1 is SGHRS and CDR2 is YFSETQ. CDR3 sequence: CASSEPGHSVSGANVLTF. DNA of the CDR3: TGCGCCAGCAGCGAGCCGGGACACAGCGTGTCTGGGGCCAACGTCCTGACTTTC.